This TCR beta chain was captured by sequencing in a study of shared clonotypes between healthy human individuals. General study results and limits: Investigators collected only blood, and repertoires in tissues likely differ.

CD45RO-negative, CCR7-positively selected cells formed the naive CD8 fraction, excluding terminally differentiated effector memory CD45RA+ cells. V gave up 8 bases and J gave up 2 bases, with 20 bases separating them. The CDR3 is 16 residues long. Germline assignment: CDR1 MNHEY and CDR2 SMNVEV (reference sequence). The count of this clone is one. What it binds is unknown. Measured with immunoSEQ multiplex PCR; TCRdb has only the in-frame clones, and not every one. The sample shows about 2.1 million clones, 93% of them seen only once. The V and J genes are TRBV27 and TRBJ2-3; D remains ambiguous. The source material was naive CD8+ T cells from PBMCs. The source is a man aged 18 to 30 in good health. Some clones in this sample may be carry-over from other donors' samples. The CDR3 DNA follows: TGTGCCAGCGGGGTCCGCTCCGGCGTACACACAGATACGCAGTATTTT. The encoded protein is CASGVRSGVHTDTQYF.